A single sample gave rise to the 21 T cell receptor beta chains below, sequenced in a study of cytomegalovirus exposure and HLA in healthy donors. PCR primers comprised 60 Vbeta and 13 Jbeta primers. Assay used: immunoSEQ multiplex PCR; TCRdb lists only in-frame clones, some missing. This table has about 55,000 clones, 55% to 85% appearing once. Source material: PBMCs. The receptors here all came from a man aged 40-49 years in good health and CMV-seropositive.

The genes are TRBV25-1 and TRBJ2-7, with D possibly being TRBD1 (6 bases). Germline loops: CDR1 MGHDK, CDR2 SYGVNS. The CDR3 is made up of 15 amino acids. Trimming took off 6 bases at V and 5 bases at J, with 20 bases between the two ends. CDR3 nucleotides: TGTGCCAGCAGCGACACAGGGTTTTTCGGAGACGAGCAGTACTTC. Protein sequence: CASSDTGFFGDEQYF.

The rearrangement joins TRBV5-4 to TRBJ1-2, with TRBD1 matching 7 bases. The trim removed 4 bases at V and 4 bases at J, leaving 10 bases unmatched. The CDR3 sequence is 15 residues long. Germline V gives CDR1 SGHNT, CDR2 YYREEE (reference sequence). For the CDR3, the DNA is TGTGCCAGCAGCAATAACGCAGGGGGATCCTATGGCTACACCTTC. Residues: CASSNNAGGSYGYTF.

CDR3 loop: CASSPPPLRRDTQYF. The CDR3 DNA follows: TGTGCCAGCAGCCCCCCGCCCCTACGGAGAGATACGCAGTATTTT. The chain employs TRBV9 and TRBJ2-3; D unclear. CDR3 length: 15 residues. The germline V and J ends were trimmed by 4 bases and 5 bases, with 17 bases remaining between them. Germline V gene sequence: CDR1 SGDLS, CDR2 YYNGEE.

The rearrangement joins TRBV7-2 to TRBJ1-2; 12 positions match TRBD1. Germline assignment: CDR1 SGHTA and CDR2 FQGNSA. The length of the CDR3 is 15 residues. Trimming cost V 5 bases and J 8 bases; bases outside gene matches: 9. The DNA for the CDR3 is TGTGCCAGCAGCCTTCCGGGACAGGGGGCGCACGGCTACACCTTC. Amino acid sequence: CASSLPGQGAHGYTF.

This chain links TRBV18 with TRBJ1-2; no clear D. Trimming stripped 3 bases from V and 4 bases from J, with 18 bases between. Germline CDR1 and CDR2: KGHSH and LQKENI. The CDR3 contains 16 residues. The CDR3 DNA reads TGTGCCAGCTCACCTCAAAAGCGGGGTCGGGGCTATGGCTACACCTTC. As protein: CASSPQKRGRGYGYTF.

In this sample, this clone turned up once. The rearrangement uses TRBV14 and TRBJ2-7; unclear D gene. The CDR3 extends over 16 amino acids. The germline CDR1 and CDR2 sequences are SGHDN and FVKESK. With 0 bases removed from V and 4 bases from J, the gap between germline ends came to 16 bases. This chain's CDR3 is CASSQDVGGFTYEQYF. The CDR3 DNA follows: TGTGCCAGCAGCCAAGATGTCGGCGGTTTCACTTACGAGCAGTACTTC.

This clone was seen a handful of times. CDR3 protein: CASSRPNSPLHF. DNA for the CDR3: TGTGCCAGCAGTCGTCCTAATTCACCCCTCCACTTT. The J gene is TRBJ1-6, the V gene TRBV6-5; no firm D call. Per the germline V gene, CDR1 is MNHEY and CDR2 is SVGAGI. CDR3 length equals 12 residues. Deletions cut 5 bases from V and 6 bases from J, with 5 bases between.

CDR3 region: CASSESRGWETQYF. For the CDR3, the DNA is TGTGCCAGCAGTGAATCGCGGGGTTGGGAGACCCAGTACTTC. The chain uses TRBV6-1 and TRBJ2-5; D possibly corresponds to TRBD2 (6 bases). The CDR3 covers 14 residues. Trimming shortened V by 2 bases and J by 5 bases, and 12 bases separated the two germline ends. Germline assignment: CDR1 MNHNS and CDR2 SASEGT.

The sample holds a few counts of this clone. The chain uses TRBV5-1 and TRBJ2-2; TRBD2 might be the D (6 bases). The germline V and J ends were trimmed by 5 bases and 3 bases, with 14 bases remaining between them. The CDR3 totals 15 residues. Germline loops: CDR1 SGHRS, CDR2 YFSETQ. This CDR3 is CASREGFGYTGELFF. CDR3 coding DNA: TGCGCCAGCAGGGAGGGGTTCGGCTACACCGGGGAGCTGTTTTTT.

There are a few counts of this clone. The chain uses TRBV6-1 and TRBJ1-1; TRBD1 matches 8 bases. The CDR3 sequence is 16 residues long. Losses at the gene ends were 4 bases for V and 1 base for J; bases not matched to a gene: 8. The germline V gene encodes CDR1 MNHNS and CDR2 SASEGT. CDR3 sequence (DNA): TGTGCCAGCAGTGTGTCAGGGGGCCATGGGAACACTGAAGCTTTCTTT. Translating it yields CASSVSGGHGNTEAFF.

The genes are TRBV7-3 and TRBJ2-1; TRBD1 is a possible D gene (6 bases). This CDR3 is built from 15 residues. V was shortened by 4 bases and J by 9 bases, with 19 bases between the two germline ends. Germline values: CDR1 SGHTA, CDR2 FQGTGA. The CDR3 loop is CASSSQLGGQIEQFF. The DNA of the CDR3 is TGTGCCAGCAGCTCCCAGCTTGGGGGCCAAATTGAGCAGTTCTTC.

The chain carries TRBV7-2 and TRBJ2-5; 12 bases are a match to TRBD2. The germline gives CDR1 SGHTA, CDR2 FQGNSA. This CDR3 has 15 amino acids. Trimming removed 5 bases from V and 5 bases from J; junction bases left unmatched: 6. CDR3 bases: TGTGCCAGCAGCCCCCGGACTAGCGGGGTTGAGACCCAGTACTTC. Translation: CASSPRTSGVETQYF.

V and J are TRBV7-2 and TRBJ2-7, with 11 bases fitting TRBD1. Per the germline V gene, CDR1 is SGHTA and CDR2 is FQGNSA. The ends lost 0 bases at V and 2 bases at J; junction bases unmatched: 3. CDR3 length equals 16 residues. The CDR3, as DNA: TGTGCCAGCAGCTTAGCGCAGGGACAGGGGGCCTACGAGCAGTACTTC. Its protein is CASSLAQGQGAYEQYF.

The V and J genes are TRBV6-1 and TRBJ2-7; tentatively, D is TRBD1 (5 bases). Germline V gives CDR1 MNHNS, CDR2 SASEGT. This CDR3 comprises 15 residues. Trimming took off 10 bases at V and 4 bases at J, with 23 bases between the two ends. CDR3 in amino acids: CATIPMTAGPYEQYF. As DNA, the CDR3 is TGTGCCACAATTCCCATGACAGCCGGACCGTACGAGCAGTACTTC.

This chain links TRBV2 with TRBJ2-5; D is possibly TRBD1 (6 bases). Germline values: CDR1 SNHLY, CDR2 FYNNEI. Trimming removed 6 bases at V and 2 bases at J, with 10 bases between. CDR3 length: 13 amino acids. The chain's CDR3 is CASSQTGQETQYF. CDR3 nucleotide sequence: TGTGCCAGCAGCCAAACAGGGCAAGAGACCCAGTACTTC.

This chain links TRBV7-2 with TRBJ1-5, with 7 nucleotides matching TRBD1. With 4 bases clipped from V and 5 bases from J, the junction kept 2 bases outside the gene matches. The germline CDR1 and CDR2 sequences are SGHTA and FQGNSA. The CDR3 is 13 amino acids. The CDR3 nucleotides read TGTGCCAGCAGCTGGGACAGCGATCAGCCCCAGCATTTT. This translates into CASSWDSDQPQHF.

The V and J genes are TRBV10-3 and TRBJ2-4; D perhaps matches TRBD1 (5 bases). The CDR3 consists of 15 residues. The ends were cut back, 3 bases at V and 3 bases at J, with 12 bases in the middle. Germline CDR1 is ENHRY and CDR2 is SYGVKD. DNA of the CDR3: TGTGCCATCAGTGATATCGAGGACAACAAAAACATTCAGTACTTC. Translation: CAISDIEDNKNIQYF.

This clone was detected many times. Sequence at one end of the junction differs from germline and may be a read error. The chain recombines TRBV7-7 with TRBJ2-7; D call uncertain. Germline V gene data show CDR1 as SSHAT and CDR2 as FNYEAQ (reference sequence). This CDR3 comprises 14 residues. CDR3 DNA: TGTGCTAGCAGCTTGGGCTCTGCCTCCGACGAGCAGTACTTC. It is translated as CASSLGSASDEQYF.

Note on this clone: At the DNA level, this CDR3 is encoded by other sequences in the same sample as well. This chain links TRBV7-8 with TRBJ1-1; no reliable D call. V lost 0 bases and J 5 bases, leaving 7 bases between the germline ends. Germline CDR1 reads SGHVS; CDR2 reads FQNEAQ. The CDR3 has 13 residues. The CDR3 sequence is CASSLAGVTEAFF. The CDR3 DNA reads as TGTGCCAGCAGCTTAGCCGGGGTTACTGAAGCTTTCTTT.

This clone was detected once. This chain joins TRBV6-5 and TRBJ2-7; 12 nucleotides agree with TRBD2. Per germline, CDR1 MNHEY and CDR2 SVGAGI. This CDR3 is built from 16 residues. Losses at the gene ends were 4 bases for V and 4 bases for J; bases not matched to a gene: 8. The CDR3 sequence: CASSSRTSGVAYEQYF. The CDR3 nucleotides read TGTGCCAGCAGTTCTCGGACTAGCGGGGTCGCGTACGAGCAGTACTTC.

The sample holds one count of this clone. Other DNA sequences in the sample encode the same CDR3. J is TRBJ2-7 and V is TRBV6-5, with 7 bases lining up with TRBD1. Trimming took 4 bases from V and 4 from J; bases not matched to a gene: 13. This CDR3 spans 16 amino acids. Germline CDR1 reads MNHEY; CDR2 reads SVGAGI. The chain's CDR3 is CASSSGPGQWFYEQYF. The CDR3 nucleotides are TGTGCCAGCAGTTCGGGGCCGGGACAGTGGTTTTACGAGCAGTACTTC.